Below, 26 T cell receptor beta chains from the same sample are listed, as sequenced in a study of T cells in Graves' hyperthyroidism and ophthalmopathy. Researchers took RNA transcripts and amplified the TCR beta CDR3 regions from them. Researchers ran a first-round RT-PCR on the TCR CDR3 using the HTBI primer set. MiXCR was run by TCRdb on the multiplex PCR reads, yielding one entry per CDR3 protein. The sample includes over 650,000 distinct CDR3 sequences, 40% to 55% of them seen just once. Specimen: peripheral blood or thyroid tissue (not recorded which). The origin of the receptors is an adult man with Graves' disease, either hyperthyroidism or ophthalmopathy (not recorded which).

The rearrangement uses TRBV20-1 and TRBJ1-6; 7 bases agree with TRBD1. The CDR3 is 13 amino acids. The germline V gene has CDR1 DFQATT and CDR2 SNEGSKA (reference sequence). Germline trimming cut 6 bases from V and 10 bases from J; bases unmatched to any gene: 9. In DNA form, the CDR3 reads TGCAGTGCACCCCGAGACAGGGACTCACCCCTCCACTTT. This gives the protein CSAPRDRDSPLHF.

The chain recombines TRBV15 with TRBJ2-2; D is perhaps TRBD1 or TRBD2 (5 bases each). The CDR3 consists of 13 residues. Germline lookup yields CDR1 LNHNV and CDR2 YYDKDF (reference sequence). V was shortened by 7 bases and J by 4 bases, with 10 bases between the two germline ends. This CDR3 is CATTSRGTGELFF. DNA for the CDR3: TGTGCCACCACCTCGAGGGGCACCGGGGAGCTGTTTTTT.

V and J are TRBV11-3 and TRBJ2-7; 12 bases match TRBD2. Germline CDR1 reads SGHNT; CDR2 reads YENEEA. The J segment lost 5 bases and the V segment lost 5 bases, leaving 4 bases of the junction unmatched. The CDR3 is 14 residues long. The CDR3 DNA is TGTGCCAGCAGCGCGACTAGCGGGAGAGACGAGCAGTACTTC. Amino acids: CASSATSGRDEQYF.

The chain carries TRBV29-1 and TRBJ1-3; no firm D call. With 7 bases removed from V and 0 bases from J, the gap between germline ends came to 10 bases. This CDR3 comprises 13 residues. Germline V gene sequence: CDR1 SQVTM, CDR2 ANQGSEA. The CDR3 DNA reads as TGCAGCGCCCCGGGAAGCTCTGGAAACACCATATATTTT. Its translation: CSAPGSSGNTIYF. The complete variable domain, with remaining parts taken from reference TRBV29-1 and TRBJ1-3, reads SAVISQKPSRDICQRGTSLTIQCQVDSQVTMMFWYRQQPGQSLTLIATANQGSEATYESGFVIDKFPISRPNLTFSTLTVSNMSPEDSSIYLCSAPGSSGNTIYFGEGSWLTVV.

CDR3 DNA sequence: TGTGCCAGTAGTGCCTTGGACAGATTGAGGACTGAAGCTTTCTTT. Translation: CASSALDRLRTEAFF. V and J are TRBV19 and TRBJ1-1, with D perhaps TRBD1 (6 bases). The CDR3 has 15 residues. Germline lookup yields CDR1 LNHDA and CDR2 SQIVND (reference sequence). The V and J ends lost 5 bases and 5 bases respectively, with 18 bases between them.

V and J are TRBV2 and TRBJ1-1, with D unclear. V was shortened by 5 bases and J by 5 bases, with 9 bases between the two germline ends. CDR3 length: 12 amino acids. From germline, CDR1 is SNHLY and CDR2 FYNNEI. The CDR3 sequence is CASSPAGTEAFF. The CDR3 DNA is TGTGCCAGCAGTCCCGCGGGGACTGAAGCTTTCTTT.

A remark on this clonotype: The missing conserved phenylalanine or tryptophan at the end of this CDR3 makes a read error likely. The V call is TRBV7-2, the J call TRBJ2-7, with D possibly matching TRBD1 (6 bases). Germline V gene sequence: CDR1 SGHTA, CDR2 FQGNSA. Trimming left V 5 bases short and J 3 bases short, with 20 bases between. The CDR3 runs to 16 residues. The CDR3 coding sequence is TGTGCCAGCAGCCCGAGCAGACAGGTGTCCCTCTACGAGCAGTACCTC. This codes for CASSPSRQVSLYEQYL.

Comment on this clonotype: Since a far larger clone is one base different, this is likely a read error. CDR3 DNA sequence: TGTGCCAGCAGTCGACAGGGCTCCTGCGAGCAGTACTTC. Translating it yields CASSRQGSCEQYF. The gene calls are TRBV12-3 or TRBV12-4 and TRBJ2-7; 7 bases map to TRBD1. The CDR3 extends over 13 amino acids.

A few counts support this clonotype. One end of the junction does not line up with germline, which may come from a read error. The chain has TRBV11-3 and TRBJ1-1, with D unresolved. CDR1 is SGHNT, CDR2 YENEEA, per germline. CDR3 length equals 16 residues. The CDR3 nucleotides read TGTGCCAGCAGCCTAGATGGAGGGAGGACGAACACTGAAGCTTTCTTT. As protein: CASSLDGGRTNTEAFF. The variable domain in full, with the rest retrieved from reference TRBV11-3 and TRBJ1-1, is EAGVVQSPRYKIIEKKQPVAFWCNPISGHNTLYWYLQNLGQGPELLIRYENEEAVDDSQLPKDRFSAERLKGVDSTLKIQPAELGDSAVYLCASSLDGGRTNTEAFFGQGTRLTVV.

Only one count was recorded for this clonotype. DNA for the CDR3: TGTGCCAGCAGCTCAGGGGCCAATAATTCACCCCTCCACTTT. Its protein is CASSSGANNSPLHF. This chain links TRBV7-2 with TRBJ1-6, with D perhaps matching TRBD1 (6 bases). Trimming cost V 4 bases and J 5 bases, with 9 bases left between them. The germline V gene has CDR1 SGHTA and CDR2 FQGNSA. This CDR3 contains 14 residues.

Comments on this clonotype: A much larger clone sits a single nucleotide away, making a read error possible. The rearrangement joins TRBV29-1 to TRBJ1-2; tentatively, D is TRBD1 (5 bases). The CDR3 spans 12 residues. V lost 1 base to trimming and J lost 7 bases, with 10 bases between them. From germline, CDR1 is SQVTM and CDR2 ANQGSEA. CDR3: CSVEGGAFGYTF. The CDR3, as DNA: TGCAGCGTTGAAGGCGGGGCGTTTGGCTACACCTTC.

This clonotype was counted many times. CDR3 sequence (DNA): TGTGCCAGCAGCCGTCGGCACACGGGAGATCAGCCCCAGCATTTT. Protein product: CASSRRHTGDQPQHF. The chain carries TRBV2 and TRBJ1-5; unclear D gene. This CDR3 contains 15 residues. V was pared by 6 bases and J by 5 bases, with 17 bases between. Germline CDR1 SNHLY, CDR2 FYNNEI.

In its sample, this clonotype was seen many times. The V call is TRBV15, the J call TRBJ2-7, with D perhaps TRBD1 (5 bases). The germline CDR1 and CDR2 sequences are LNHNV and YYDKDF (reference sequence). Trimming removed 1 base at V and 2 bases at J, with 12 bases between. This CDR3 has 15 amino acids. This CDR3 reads CATSRGLGPTYEQYF. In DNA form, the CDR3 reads TGTGCCACCAGCAGAGGATTGGGGCCTACCTACGAGCAGTACTTC.

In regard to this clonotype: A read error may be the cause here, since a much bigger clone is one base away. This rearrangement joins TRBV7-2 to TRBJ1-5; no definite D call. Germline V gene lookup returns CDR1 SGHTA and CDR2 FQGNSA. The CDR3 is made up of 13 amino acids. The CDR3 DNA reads TGTGCCAGCAGCGAATATAGCGATCAGCCCCAGCATTTT. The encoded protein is CASSEYSDQPQHF.

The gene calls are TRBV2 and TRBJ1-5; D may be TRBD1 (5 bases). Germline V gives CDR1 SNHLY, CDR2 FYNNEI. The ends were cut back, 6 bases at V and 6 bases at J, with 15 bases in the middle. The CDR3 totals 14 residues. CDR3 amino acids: CASRTSGFTQPQHF. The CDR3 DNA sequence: TGTGCCAGCAGGACCTCAGGGTTCACTCAGCCCCAGCATTTT.

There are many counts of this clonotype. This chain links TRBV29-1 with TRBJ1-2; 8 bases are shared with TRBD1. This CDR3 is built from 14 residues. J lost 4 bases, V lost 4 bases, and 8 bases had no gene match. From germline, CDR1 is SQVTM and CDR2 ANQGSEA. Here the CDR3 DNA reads TGCAGCGTTGCCCGAGGACAGGGATCCTATGGCTACACCTTC. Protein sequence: CSVARGQGSYGYTF.

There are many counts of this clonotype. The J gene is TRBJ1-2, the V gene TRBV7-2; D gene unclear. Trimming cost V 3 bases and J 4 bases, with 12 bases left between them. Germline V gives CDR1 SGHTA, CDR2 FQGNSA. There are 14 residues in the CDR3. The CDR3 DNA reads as TGTGCCAGCAGCTTGAGGCTGTTGGGCTATGGCTACACCTTC. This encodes CASSLRLLGYGYTF.

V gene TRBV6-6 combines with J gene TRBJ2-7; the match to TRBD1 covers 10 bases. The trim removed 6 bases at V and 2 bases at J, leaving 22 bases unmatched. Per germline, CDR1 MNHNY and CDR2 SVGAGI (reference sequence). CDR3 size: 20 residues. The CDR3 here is CASRPTRTGGVGLAAYEQYF. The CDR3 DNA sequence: TGTGCCAGCAGACCGACTAGGACAGGGGGTGTCGGACTAGCAGCCTACGAGCAGTACTTC.

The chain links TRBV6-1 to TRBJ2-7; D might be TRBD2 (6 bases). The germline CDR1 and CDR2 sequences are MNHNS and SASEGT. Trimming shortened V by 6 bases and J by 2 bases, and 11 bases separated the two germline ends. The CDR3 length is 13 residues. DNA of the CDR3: TGTGCCAGCAGGGAGCGGGTAACCTACGAGCAGTACTTC. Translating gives CASRERVTYEQYF.

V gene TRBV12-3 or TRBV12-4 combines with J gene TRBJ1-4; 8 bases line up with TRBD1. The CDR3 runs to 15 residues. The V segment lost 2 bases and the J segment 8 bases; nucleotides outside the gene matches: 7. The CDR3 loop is CASSLNSGGEEKLFF. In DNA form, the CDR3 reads TGTGCCAGCAGTTTAAATTCAGGGGGCGAAGAAAAACTGTTTTTT.

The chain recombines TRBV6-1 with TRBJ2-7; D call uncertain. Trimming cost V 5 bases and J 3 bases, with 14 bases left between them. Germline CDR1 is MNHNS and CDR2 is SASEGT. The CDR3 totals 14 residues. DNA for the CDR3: TGTGCCAGCAGTATAACTCCGGGCCTCTACGAGCAGTACTTC. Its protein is CASSITPGLYEQYF.

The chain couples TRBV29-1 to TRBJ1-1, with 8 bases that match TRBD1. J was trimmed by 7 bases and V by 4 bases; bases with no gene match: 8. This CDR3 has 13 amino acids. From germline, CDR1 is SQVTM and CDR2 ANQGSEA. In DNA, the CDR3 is TGCAGCGTTGGCGGGACAGGTCAAAATGAAGCTTTCTTT. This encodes CSVGGTGQNEAFF.

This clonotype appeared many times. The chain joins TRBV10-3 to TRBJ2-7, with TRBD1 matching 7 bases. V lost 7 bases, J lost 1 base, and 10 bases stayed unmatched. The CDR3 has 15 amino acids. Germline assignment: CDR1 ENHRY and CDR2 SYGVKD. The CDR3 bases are TGTGCCATCACACGACAGGGACCATCATCCTACGAGCAGTACTTC. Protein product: CAITRQGPSSYEQYF.

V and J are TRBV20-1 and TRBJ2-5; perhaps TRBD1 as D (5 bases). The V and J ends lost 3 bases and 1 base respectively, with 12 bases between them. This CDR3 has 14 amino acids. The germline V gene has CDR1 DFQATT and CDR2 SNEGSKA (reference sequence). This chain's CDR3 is CSARWTLTQETQYF. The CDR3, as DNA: TGCAGTGCTAGGTGGACACTAACCCAAGAGACCCAGTACTTC.

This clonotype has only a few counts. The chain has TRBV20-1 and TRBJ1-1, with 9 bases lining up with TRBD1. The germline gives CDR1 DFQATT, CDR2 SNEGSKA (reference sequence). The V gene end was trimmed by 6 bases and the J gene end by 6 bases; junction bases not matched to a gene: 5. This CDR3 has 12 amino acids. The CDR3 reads CSAIQGASEAFF. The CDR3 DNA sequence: TGCAGTGCGATACAGGGGGCTTCTGAAGCTTTCTTT.

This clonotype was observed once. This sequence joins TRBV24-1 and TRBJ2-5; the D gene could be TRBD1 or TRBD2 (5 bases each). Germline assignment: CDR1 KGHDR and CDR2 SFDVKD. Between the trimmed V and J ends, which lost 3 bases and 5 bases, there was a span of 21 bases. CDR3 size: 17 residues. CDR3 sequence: CATSDPSGATTGETQYF. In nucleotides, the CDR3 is TGTGCCACCAGTGATCCCTCCGGGGCTACGACGGGGGAGACCCAGTACTTC.